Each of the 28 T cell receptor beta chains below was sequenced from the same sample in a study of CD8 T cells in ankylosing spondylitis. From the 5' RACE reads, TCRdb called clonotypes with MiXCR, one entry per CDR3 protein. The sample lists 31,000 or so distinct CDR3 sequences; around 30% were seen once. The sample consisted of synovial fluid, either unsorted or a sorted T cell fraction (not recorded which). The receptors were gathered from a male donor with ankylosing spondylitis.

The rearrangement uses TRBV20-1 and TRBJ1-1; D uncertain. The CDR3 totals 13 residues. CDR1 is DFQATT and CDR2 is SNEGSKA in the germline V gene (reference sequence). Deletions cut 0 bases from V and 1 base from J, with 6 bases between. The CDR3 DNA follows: TGCAGTGCTAGAGATCCTGAGAACACTGAAGCTTTCTTT. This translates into CSARDPENTEAFF.

CDR3 amino acids: CASSRRVGTQNYGYTF. The DNA of the CDR3 is TGCGCCAGCAGCCGACGAGTCGGGACACAAAACTATGGCTACACCTTC. This chain joins TRBV4-1 and TRBJ1-2, with TRBD1 as a possible D gene (6 bases). Germline V lookup: CDR1 MGHRA, CDR2 YSYEKL. The length of the CDR3 is 16 residues. Trimming shortened V by 4 bases and J by 2 bases, and 17 bases separated the two germline ends.

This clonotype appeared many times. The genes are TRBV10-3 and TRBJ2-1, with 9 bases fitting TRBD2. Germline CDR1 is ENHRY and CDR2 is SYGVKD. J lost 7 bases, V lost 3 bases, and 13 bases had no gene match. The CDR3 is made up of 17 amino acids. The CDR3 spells CAISESGGRAERNEQFF. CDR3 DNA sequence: TGTGCCATCAGTGAATCTGGCGGGAGGGCCGAGAGGAATGAGCAGTTCTTC.

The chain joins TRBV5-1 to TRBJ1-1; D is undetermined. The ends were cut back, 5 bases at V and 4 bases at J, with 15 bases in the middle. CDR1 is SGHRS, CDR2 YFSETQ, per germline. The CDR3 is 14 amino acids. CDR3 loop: CASREDGGPTEAFF. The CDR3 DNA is TGCGCCAGCAGAGAAGACGGTGGTCCCACTGAAGCTTTCTTT. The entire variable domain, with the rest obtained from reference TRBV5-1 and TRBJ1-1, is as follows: KAGVTQTPRYLIKTRGQQVTLSCSPISGHRSVSWYQQTPGQGLQFLFEYFSETQRNKGNFPGRFSGRQFSNSRSEMNVSTLELGDSALYLCASREDGGPTEAFFGQGTRLTVV.

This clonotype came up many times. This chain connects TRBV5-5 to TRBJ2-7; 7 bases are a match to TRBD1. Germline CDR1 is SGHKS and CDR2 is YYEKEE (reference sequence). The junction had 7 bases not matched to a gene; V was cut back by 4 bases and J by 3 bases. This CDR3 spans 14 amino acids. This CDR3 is CASSVGQPFYEQYF. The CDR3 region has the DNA TGTGCCAGCAGCGTGGGACAGCCGTTCTACGAGCAGTACTTC.

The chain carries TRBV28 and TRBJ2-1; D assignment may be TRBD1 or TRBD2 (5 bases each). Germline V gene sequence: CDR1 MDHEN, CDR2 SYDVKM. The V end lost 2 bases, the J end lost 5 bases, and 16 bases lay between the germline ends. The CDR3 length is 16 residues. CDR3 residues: CASSLPPGAVHNEQFF. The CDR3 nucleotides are TGTGCCAGCAGTTTACCCCCCGGGGCCGTCCACAATGAGCAGTTCTTC.

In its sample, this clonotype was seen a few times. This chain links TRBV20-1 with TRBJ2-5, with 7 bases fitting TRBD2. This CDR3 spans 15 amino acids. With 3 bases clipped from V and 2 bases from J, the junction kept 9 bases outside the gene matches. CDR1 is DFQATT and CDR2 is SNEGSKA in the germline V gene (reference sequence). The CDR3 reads CSASGLAVPQETQYF. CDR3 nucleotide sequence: TGCAGTGCTAGTGGGCTAGCGGTACCACAAGAGACCCAGTACTTC.

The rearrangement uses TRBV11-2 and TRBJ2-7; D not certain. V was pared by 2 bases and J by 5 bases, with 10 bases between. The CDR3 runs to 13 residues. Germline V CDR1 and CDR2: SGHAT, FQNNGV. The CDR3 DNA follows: TGTGCCAGCAGCTTAAGTTCAGCGAACGAGCAGTACTTC. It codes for CASSLSSANEQYF.

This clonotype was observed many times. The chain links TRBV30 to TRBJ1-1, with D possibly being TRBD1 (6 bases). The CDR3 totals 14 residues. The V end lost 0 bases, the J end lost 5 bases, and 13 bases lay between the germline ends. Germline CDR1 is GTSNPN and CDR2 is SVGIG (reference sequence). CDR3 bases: TGTGCCTGGAGTGTAAAGGGGGGCAGGACTGAAGCTTTCTTT. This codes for CAWSVKGGRTEAFF. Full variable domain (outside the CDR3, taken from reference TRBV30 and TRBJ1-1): SQTIHQWPATLVQPVGSPLSLECTVEGTSNPNLYWYRQAAGRGLQLLFYSVGIGQISSEVPQNLSASRPQDRQFILSSKKLLLSDSGFYLCAWSVKGGRTEAFFGQGTRLTVV.

The CDR3 sequence is CASSPETDLYEQYF. CDR3 nucleotides: TGTGCCAGCTCACCAGAGACAGATTTGTACGAGCAGTACTTC. The chain couples TRBV18 to TRBJ2-7; a possible D gene is TRBD1 (5 bases). The CDR3 runs to 14 residues. From germline, CDR1 is KGHSH and CDR2 LQKENI. Trimming removed 2 bases at V and 4 bases at J, with 12 bases between.

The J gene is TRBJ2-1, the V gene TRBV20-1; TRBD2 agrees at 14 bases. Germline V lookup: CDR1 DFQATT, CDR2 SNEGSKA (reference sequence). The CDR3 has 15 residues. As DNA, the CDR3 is TGCAGCGCCCCGGGACTAGCGGGAGTTTACAATGAGCAGTTCTTC. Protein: CSAPGLAGVYNEQFF.

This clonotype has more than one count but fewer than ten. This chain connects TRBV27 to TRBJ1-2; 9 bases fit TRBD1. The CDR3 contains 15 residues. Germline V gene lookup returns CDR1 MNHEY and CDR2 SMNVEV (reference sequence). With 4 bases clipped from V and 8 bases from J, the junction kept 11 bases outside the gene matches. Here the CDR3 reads CASSSSTGGFWGYTF. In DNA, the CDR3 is TGTGCCAGCAGTTCCTCTACAGGGGGCTTTTGGGGCTACACCTTC.

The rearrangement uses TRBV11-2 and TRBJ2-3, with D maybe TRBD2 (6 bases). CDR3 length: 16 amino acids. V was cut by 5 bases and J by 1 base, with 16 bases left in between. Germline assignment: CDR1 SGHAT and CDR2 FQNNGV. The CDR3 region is CASSQVLALGTDTQYF. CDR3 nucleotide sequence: TGTGCCAGCAGCCAGGTCCTAGCGTTGGGCACAGATACGCAGTATTTT.

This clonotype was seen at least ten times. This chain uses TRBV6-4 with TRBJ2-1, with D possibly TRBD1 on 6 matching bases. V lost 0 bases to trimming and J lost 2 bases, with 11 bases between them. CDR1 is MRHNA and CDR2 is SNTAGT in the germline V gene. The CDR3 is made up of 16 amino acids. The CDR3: CASSDSIQGPYNEQFF. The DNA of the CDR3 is TGTGCCAGCAGTGACTCGATACAGGGACCCTACAATGAGCAGTTCTTC.

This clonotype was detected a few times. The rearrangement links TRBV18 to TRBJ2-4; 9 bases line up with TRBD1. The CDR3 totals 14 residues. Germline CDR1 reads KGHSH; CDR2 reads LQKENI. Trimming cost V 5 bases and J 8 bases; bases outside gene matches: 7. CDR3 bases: TGTGCCAGCTCATACAGGGGGCGTTTGGACATTCAGTACTTC. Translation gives CASSYRGRLDIQYF. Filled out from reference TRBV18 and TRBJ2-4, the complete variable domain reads NAGVMQNPRHLVRRRGQEARLRCSPMKGHSHVYWYRQLPEEGLKFMVYLQKENIIDESGMPKERFSAEFPKEGPSILRIQQVVRGDSAAYFCASSYRGRLDIQYFGAGTRLSVL.

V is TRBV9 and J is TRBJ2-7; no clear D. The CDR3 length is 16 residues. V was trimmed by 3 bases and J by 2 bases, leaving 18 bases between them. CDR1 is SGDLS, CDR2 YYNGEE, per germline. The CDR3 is CASSASPTTGTYEQYF. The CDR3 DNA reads TGTGCCAGCAGCGCCAGCCCCACGACTGGGACCTACGAGCAGTACTTC.

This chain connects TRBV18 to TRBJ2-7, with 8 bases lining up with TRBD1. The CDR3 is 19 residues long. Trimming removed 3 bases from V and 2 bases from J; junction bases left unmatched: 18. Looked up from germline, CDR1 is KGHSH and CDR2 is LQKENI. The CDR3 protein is CASSPIIGTGDNPTYEQYF. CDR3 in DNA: TGTGCCAGCTCACCGATTATCGGGACAGGAGATAACCCGACCTACGAGCAGTACTTC. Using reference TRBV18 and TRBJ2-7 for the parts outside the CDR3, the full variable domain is NAGVMQNPRHLVRRRGQEARLRCSPMKGHSHVYWYRQLPEEGLKFMVYLQKENIIDESGMPKERFSAEFPKEGPSILRIQQVVRGDSAAYFCASSPIIGTGDNPTYEQYFGPGTRLTVT.

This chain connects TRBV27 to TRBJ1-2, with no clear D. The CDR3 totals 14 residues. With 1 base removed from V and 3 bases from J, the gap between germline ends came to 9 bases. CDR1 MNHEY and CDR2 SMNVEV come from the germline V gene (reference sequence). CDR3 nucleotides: TGTGCCAGCAGTTTATTTGCGGGTCACTATGGCTACACCTTC. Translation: CASSLFAGHYGYTF.

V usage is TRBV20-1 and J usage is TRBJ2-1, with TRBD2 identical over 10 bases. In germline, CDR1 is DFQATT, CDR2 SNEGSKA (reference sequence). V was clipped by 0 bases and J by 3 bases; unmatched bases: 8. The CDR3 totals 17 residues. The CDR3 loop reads CSARDGDSGRNYNEQFF. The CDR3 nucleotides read TGCAGTGCTAGAGATGGGGATAGCGGGAGGAACTACAATGAGCAGTTCTTC.

CDR3 residues: CASSAATGPNTDTQYF. CDR3 sequence (DNA): TGTGCCAGCAGTGCAGCGACAGGGCCTAACACAGATACGCAGTATTTT. V and J are TRBV25-1 and TRBJ2-3, with 7 bases aligning to TRBD1. Germline V CDR1 and CDR2: MGHDK, SYGVNS. Trimming took 4 bases from V and 2 from J; bases not matched to a gene: 9. The CDR3 length is 16 residues.

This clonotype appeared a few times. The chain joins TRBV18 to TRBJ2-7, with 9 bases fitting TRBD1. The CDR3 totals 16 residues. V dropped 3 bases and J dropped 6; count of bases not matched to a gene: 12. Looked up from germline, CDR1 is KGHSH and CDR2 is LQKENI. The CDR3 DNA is TGTGCCAGCTCACCCCGGGACAGGGCCACGCGGGTCGAGCAGTACTTC. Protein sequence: CASSPRDRATRVEQYF.

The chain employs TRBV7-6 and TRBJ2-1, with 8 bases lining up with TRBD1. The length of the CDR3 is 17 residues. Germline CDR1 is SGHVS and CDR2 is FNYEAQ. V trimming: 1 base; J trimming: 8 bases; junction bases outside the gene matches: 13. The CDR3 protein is CASSLGGTGGSLDEQFF. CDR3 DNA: TGTGCCAGCAGCTTAGGTGGAACAGGGGGAAGTCTGGATGAGCAGTTCTTC.

CDR3 loop: CASSPRTSGTSSYEQYF. CDR3 bases: TGTGCCAGCAGCCCACGGACTAGCGGGACGAGCTCCTACGAGCAGTACTTC. This sequence joins TRBV7-9 and TRBJ2-7; TRBD2 matches 12 bases. Germline V CDR1 and CDR2: SEHNR, FQNEAQ (reference sequence). This CDR3 comprises 17 residues. V lost 5 bases, J lost 0 bases, and 8 bases stayed unmatched.

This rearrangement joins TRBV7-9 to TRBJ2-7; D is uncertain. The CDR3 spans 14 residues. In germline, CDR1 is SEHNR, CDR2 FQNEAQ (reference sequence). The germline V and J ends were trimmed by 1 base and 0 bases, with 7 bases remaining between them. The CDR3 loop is CASSLDQHSYEQYV. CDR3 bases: TGTGCCAGCAGCTTAGACCAACACTCCTACGAGCAGTACGTC.

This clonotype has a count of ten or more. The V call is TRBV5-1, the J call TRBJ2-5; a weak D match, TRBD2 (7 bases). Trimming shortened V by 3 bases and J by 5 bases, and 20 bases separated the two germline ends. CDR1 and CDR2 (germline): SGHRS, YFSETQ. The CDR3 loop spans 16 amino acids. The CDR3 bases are TGCGCCAGCAGCTCCCAAGGGGGAGGGGTCGAGGAGACCCAGTACTTC. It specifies CASSSQGGGVEETQYF.

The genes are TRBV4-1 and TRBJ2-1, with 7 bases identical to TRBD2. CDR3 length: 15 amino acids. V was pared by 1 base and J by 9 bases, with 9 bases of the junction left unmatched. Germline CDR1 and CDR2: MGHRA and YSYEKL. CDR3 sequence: CASSQGLADRGEQFF. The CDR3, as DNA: TGCGCCAGCAGCCAAGGTCTAGCGGATCGAGGTGAGCAGTTCTTC.

CDR3 residues: CASSQPGGNYGYTF. As DNA, the CDR3 is TGCGCCAGCAGCCAGCCAGGGGGAAACTATGGCTACACCTTC. The chain has TRBV4-1 and TRBJ1-2; 7 bases match TRBD1. Looked up from germline, CDR1 is MGHRA and CDR2 is YSYEKL. Trimming took 3 bases from V and 2 from J; bases not matched to a gene: 3. CDR3 size: 14 residues.

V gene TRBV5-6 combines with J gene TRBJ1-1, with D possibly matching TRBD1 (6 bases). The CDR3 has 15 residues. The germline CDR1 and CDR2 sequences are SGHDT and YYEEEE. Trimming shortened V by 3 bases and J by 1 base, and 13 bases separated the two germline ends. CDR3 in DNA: TGTGCCAGCAGCTCCTACAGGGTAGCGAACACTGAAGCTTTCTTT. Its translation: CASSSYRVANTEAFF.